The 5 T cell receptor beta chains presented below share a single source sample, sequenced in a study of cytomegalovirus exposure and HLA in healthy donors. A multiplex PCR was run with 60 Vbeta primers and 13 Jbeta primers. Only in-frame clones appear in the TCRdb table, and some are missing; sequencing was by immunoSEQ multiplex PCR. The sample records fewer than 150,000 clones, more than 75% being singletons. The sequencing sample was made of PBMCs. These receptors were obtained from a man aged 25-40 years in good health and CMV-seronegative.

The chain has TRBV10-3 and TRBJ1-1; the match to TRBD1 covers 9 bases. Trimming took 5 bases from V and 4 from J; bases not matched to a gene: 2. Germline V CDR1 and CDR2: ENHRY, SYGVKD. The CDR3 has 13 residues. The CDR3 loop is CAISRDRVTEAFF. DNA for the CDR3: TGTGCCATCAGTCGGGACAGGGTCACTGAAGCTTTCTTT.

This chain connects TRBV7-6 to TRBJ1-3; 7 bases are a match to TRBD1. The CDR3 contains 15 residues. The V gene end was trimmed by 4 bases and the J gene end by 4 bases; junction bases not matched to a gene: 7. Looked up from germline, CDR1 is SGHVS and CDR2 is FNYEAQ. The CDR3 here is CASSSTQGPGNTIYF. CDR3 bases: TGTGCCAGCAGCTCCACACAGGGGCCCGGAAACACCATATATTTT. Based on the CDR3 plus reference TRBV7-6 and TRBJ1-3, the full variable domain is GAGVSQSPRYKVTKRGQDVALRCDPISGHVSLYWYRQALGQGPEFLTYFNYEAQQDKSGLPNDRFSAERPEGSISTLTIQRTEQRDSAMYRCASSSTQGPGNTIYFGEGSWLTVV.

This clone was seen once. The genes are TRBV19 and TRBJ2-3, with 14 bases fitting TRBD2. The V gene's germline CDR1 is LNHDA and CDR2 SQIVND (reference sequence). J gave up 0 bases and V 5 bases, and 7 bases lay outside the gene matches. CDR3 size: 18 residues. CDR3: CASSHGLAGGHSTDTQYF. CDR3 nucleotide sequence: TGTGCCAGTAGTCACGGACTAGCGGGAGGTCATAGCACAGATACGCAGTATTTT.

The chain recombines TRBV5-4 with TRBJ1-2; weak D call: TRBD1 (5 bases). Per germline, CDR1 SGHNT and CDR2 YYREEE (reference sequence). The CDR3 runs to 15 residues. V was trimmed by 4 bases and J by 4 bases, leaving 17 bases between them. This chain's CDR3 is CASSLPGGSSYGYTF. CDR3 nucleotides: TGTGCCAGCAGCCTCCCGGGGGGGAGTAGCTATGGCTACACCTTC.

The chain has TRBV5-1 and TRBJ1-1, with D possibly TRBD1 on 6 matching bases. There are 14 residues in the CDR3. Trimming removed 2 bases at V and 1 base at J, with 9 bases between. Germline lookup yields CDR1 SGHRS and CDR2 YFSETQ. The CDR3 DNA follows: TGCGCCAGCAGCTTCGGGGGGCCGAACACTGAAGCTTTCTTT. It translates to CASSFGGPNTEAFF.